Below, 30 T cell receptor beta chains from the same sample are listed, as sequenced in a study of T cell responses to AZD1222 COVID-19 vaccine. Repertoires were generated with immunoSEQ multiplex PCR, while TCRdb's copy carries only in-frame clones and drops some. The sample yields around 180,000 clones, about 90% seen once. Sequenced here: peripheral blood, sampled on day 0 of AZD1222 vaccination. The receptors originated from an adult in good health.

This clone was counted once. V gene TRBV6-5 combines with J gene TRBJ1-5; perhaps TRBD1 as D (5 bases). This CDR3 spans 13 amino acids. The germline V gene encodes CDR1 MNHEY and CDR2 SVGAGI. V was cut by 6 bases and J by 4 bases, with 10 bases left in between. Here the CDR3 DNA reads TGTGCCAGCAGCCACCGGGGGAATCAGCCCCAGCATTTT. It codes for CASSHRGNQPQHF.

This chain uses TRBV18 with TRBJ2-1; the match to TRBD1 covers 7 bases. V dropped 5 bases and J dropped 5; count of bases not matched to a gene: 3. CDR1 and CDR2 from the germline V gene are KGHSH and LQKENI. This CDR3 contains 13 residues. CDR3 in DNA: TGTGCCAGCTCATCTGGACAGGACAATGAGCAGTTCTTC. Protein: CASSSGQDNEQFF.

The J gene is TRBJ2-5, the V gene TRBV4-1; D is ambiguous. Trimming cost V 4 bases and J 2 bases, with 14 bases left between them. The CDR3 loop spans 15 amino acids. Germline V gives CDR1 MGHRA, CDR2 YSYEKL. CDR3 loop: CASSRFSGVQETQYF. The DNA of the CDR3 is TGCGCCAGCAGCCGCTTTTCAGGAGTTCAAGAGACCCAGTACTTC.

V and J are TRBV30 and TRBJ2-1; 7 positions match TRBD1. V lost 4 bases, J lost 5 bases, and 2 bases stayed unmatched. CDR1 is GTSNPN and CDR2 is SVGIG in the germline V gene (reference sequence). The CDR3 has 12 residues. The CDR3 DNA is TGTGCCTGGATCGGACAGGACAATGAGCAGTTCTTC. Its translation: CAWIGQDNEQFF.

V usage is TRBV18 and J usage is TRBJ1-1; no firm D call. CDR3 size: 13 residues. Deletions cut 4 bases from V and 1 base from J, with 7 bases between. CDR1 is KGHSH, CDR2 LQKENI, per germline. CDR3 nucleotides: TGTGCCAGCTCACTGAAGGAGAACACTGAAGCTTTCTTT. Amino acid sequence: CASSLKENTEAFF.

The chain uses TRBV27 and TRBJ2-1; 9 bases match TRBD1. Germline CDR1 MNHEY, CDR2 SMNVEV (reference sequence). This CDR3 has 13 amino acids. V lost 6 bases to trimming and J lost 6 bases; unmatched junction nucleotides: 3. CDR3: CASRPTGGNEQFF. The CDR3 DNA sequence: TGTGCCAGCAGGCCGACAGGGGGCAATGAGCAGTTCTTC.

The chain uses TRBV9 and TRBJ2-1, with 8 bases that match TRBD2. Germline CDR1 reads SGDLS; CDR2 reads YYNGEE. V lost 3 bases and J lost 7; bases outside the gene matches: 15. The CDR3 has 17 residues. In DNA, the CDR3 is TGTGCCAGCAGCGCTGCCCCGGCTAGCGGGTTCGGGAATGAGCAGTTCTTC. It translates to CASSAAPASGFGNEQFF.

This clone occurred once. V is TRBV5-1 and J is TRBJ2-6; the D call may be TRBD1 or TRBD2 (6 bases each). CDR1 and CDR2 (germline): SGHRS, YFSETQ. Trimming removed 0 bases at V and 3 bases at J, with 19 bases between. The CDR3 sequence is 19 residues long. CDR3 residues: CASSLEIGPGAGGANVLTF. The CDR3 DNA reads TGCGCCAGCAGCTTGGAAATAGGACCGGGGGCGGGTGGGGCCAACGTCCTGACTTTC.

The rearrangement links TRBV6-4 to TRBJ2-7; weak D call: TRBD2 (6 bases). V dropped 7 bases and J dropped 1 base, with 20 bases sitting between them. Germline lookup yields CDR1 MRHNA and CDR2 SNTAGT. The CDR3 loop spans 16 amino acids. In DNA, the CDR3 is TGTGCCAGCACCCTTGCGGGGCCGAATCTTTCCTACGAGCAGTACTTC. As protein: CASTLAGPNLSYEQYF.

A single count supports this clone. The chain links TRBV6-5 to TRBJ2-7; 7 bases map to TRBD1. The germline V gene has CDR1 MNHEY and CDR2 SVGAGI. CDR3 size: 14 residues. The V gene end was trimmed by 5 bases and the J gene end by 1 base; junction bases not matched to a gene: 5. The CDR3: CASSLRDSSYEQYF. The CDR3 bases are TGTGCCAGCAGTCTCCGGGACAGTTCCTACGAGCAGTACTTC.

The chain has TRBV28 and TRBJ2-1; 14 bases line up with TRBD2. This CDR3 spans 15 amino acids. The V gene's germline CDR1 is MDHEN and CDR2 SYDVKM. V dropped 6 bases and J dropped 8; count of bases not matched to a gene: 6. The CDR3 loop reads CASRTSGGGVYEQFF. The CDR3 DNA sequence: TGTGCCAGCAGGACTAGCGGGGGGGGAGTGTATGAGCAGTTCTTC.

The chain couples TRBV2 to TRBJ1-5; TRBD1 might be the D (5 bases). The V end was cut by 3 bases, the J end by 0 bases, with 9 bases between. The CDR3 is 15 residues long. The germline V gene has CDR1 SNHLY and CDR2 FYNNEI. CDR3 loop: CASSEAGLSNQPQHF. CDR3 coding DNA: TGTGCCAGCAGTGAGGCAGGGCTTAGCAATCAGCCCCAGCATTTT.

The rearrangement uses TRBV18 and TRBJ1-4; a possible D gene is TRBD1 (6 bases). Between the trimmed V and J ends, which lost 5 bases and 0 bases, there was a span of 10 bases. This CDR3 has 15 residues. Germline CDR1 and CDR2: KGHSH and LQKENI. This chain's CDR3 is CASSSGTTTNEKLFF. CDR3 DNA sequence: TGTGCCAGCTCATCCGGGACAACAACTAATGAAAAACTGTTTTTT.

The chain has TRBV7-8 and TRBJ1-5, with 7 positions matching TRBD1. Trimming took 5 bases from V and 5 from J; bases not matched to a gene: 6. Germline CDR1 and CDR2: SGHVS and FQNEAQ. CDR3 length equals 14 residues. CDR3: CASSADREDQPQHF. The CDR3 nucleotides are TGTGCCAGCAGCGCCGACAGGGAGGATCAGCCCCAGCATTTT.

This chain connects TRBV5-1 to TRBJ2-5; 12 bases map to TRBD1. Germline V lookup: CDR1 SGHRS, CDR2 YFSETQ. The CDR3 spans 14 residues. After removal of 4 bases from V and 5 bases from J, the junction contained 3 bases not matched to a gene. As DNA, the CDR3 is TGCGCCAGCAGCGGGGACAGGGGGCTTGAGACCCAGTACTTC. Its translation is CASSGDRGLETQYF.

The chain has TRBV4-2 and TRBJ1-4; 8 nucleotides line up with TRBD1. The CDR3 is 16 residues long. Germline V CDR1 and CDR2: LGHNA, YNFKEQ. The V gene end was trimmed by 0 bases and the J gene end by 5 bases; junction bases not matched to a gene: 5. CDR3: CASSQELQGENEKLFF. The CDR3 DNA sequence: TGTGCCAGCAGCCAAGAGCTACAGGGGGAAAATGAAAAACTGTTTTTT.

This rearrangement joins TRBV5-1 to TRBJ2-7, with 8 bases aligning to TRBD2. Germline V lookup: CDR1 SGHRS, CDR2 YFSETQ. This CDR3 spans 14 amino acids. The trim removed 5 bases at V and 5 bases at J, leaving 9 bases unmatched. The CDR3, as DNA: TGCGCCAGCAGACCGGGACTAGGAGAGCACGAGCAGTACTTC. Its protein is CASRPGLGEHEQYF.

The chain recombines TRBV19 with TRBJ1-3; the D gene is possibly TRBD1 (6 bases). CDR1 LNHDA and CDR2 SQIVND come from the germline V gene (reference sequence). This CDR3 is built from 17 residues. V shed 9 bases and J shed 0 bases, with 21 bases lying between them. The DNA for the CDR3 is TGTGCCAGCAGAGGGGGGATGTGGGGTCGCTCTGGAAACACCATATATTTT. Its translation is CASRGGMWGRSGNTIYF. The whole variable domain, remainder taken from reference TRBV19 and TRBJ1-3, is DGGITQSPKYLFRKEGQNVTLSCEQNLNHDAMYWYRQDPGQGLRLIYYSQIVNDFQKGDIAEGYSVSREKKESFPLTVTSAQKNPTAFYLCASRGGMWGRSGNTIYFGEGSWLTVV.

The J gene is TRBJ2-2, the V gene TRBV19, with D unclear. This CDR3 region has 14 residues. From germline, CDR1 is LNHDA and CDR2 SQIVND (reference sequence). The V and J ends lost 2 bases and 4 bases respectively, with 8 bases between them. For the CDR3, the DNA is TGTGCCAGTAGTATACTCTCTTTCACCGGGGAGCTGTTTTTT. This translates into CASSILSFTGELFF.

This chain connects TRBV27 to TRBJ1-6; 10 bases fit TRBD1. V shed 5 bases, J shed 14 bases, and the junction held 6 bases outside the gene matches. CDR3 length: 13 residues. Germline V gives CDR1 MNHEY, CDR2 SMNVEV (reference sequence). CDR3 region: CASSGQGDISLHF. CDR3 DNA sequence: TGTGCCAGCAGTGGACAGGGGGATATTTCCCTCCACTTT.

There are a few counts of this clone. The J gene is TRBJ1-1, the V gene TRBV6-2 or TRBV6-3; D is unclear. Trimming pared 5 bases from V and 1 base from J, leaving 5 bases between. Germline V gene data show CDR1 as MNHEY and CDR2 as SVGEGT. CDR3 length: 12 residues. The CDR3, as DNA: TGTGCCAGCAGTCCGGGGAACACTGAAGCTTTCTTT. This sequence encodes CASSPGNTEAFF.

The rearrangement links TRBV5-1 to TRBJ1-5; D ambiguous. The V end lost 0 bases, the J end lost 0 bases, and 10 bases lay between the germline ends. The CDR3 runs 16 residues. The germline CDR1 and CDR2 sequences are SGHRS and YFSETQ. CDR3 bases: TGCGCCAGCAGCTTGGGGGGAGCAGATAGCAATCAGCCCCAGCATTTT. It specifies CASSLGGADSNQPQHF.

This clone showed up just once. The V call is TRBV4-1, the J call TRBJ1-4; D gene unclear. Trimming stripped 4 bases from V and 0 bases from J, with 3 bases between. The CDR3 runs to 13 residues. The germline CDR1 and CDR2 sequences are MGHRA and YSYEKL. Here the CDR3 reads CASSLTTNEKLFF. Here the CDR3 DNA reads TGCGCCAGCAGCCTCACAACTAATGAAAAACTGTTTTTT.

The CDR3 region is CASNRDYSNQPQHF. The DNA for the CDR3 is TGTGCCAGTAACAGGGATTATAGCAATCAGCCCCAGCATTTT. The chain is built from TRBV2 and TRBJ1-5; D may be TRBD1 (6 bases). Germline-derived CDR1 and CDR2 are SNHLY and FYNNEI. V lost 9 bases and J 0 bases, leaving 12 bases between the germline ends. This CDR3 contains 14 residues.

The chain couples TRBV5-5 to TRBJ1-4, with 7 nucleotides matching TRBD1. This CDR3 has 16 residues. Germline lookup yields CDR1 SGHKS and CDR2 YYEKEE (reference sequence). Germline trimming cut 0 bases from V and 6 bases from J; bases unmatched to any gene: 8. The CDR3 bases are TGTGCCAGCAGCTTGGCCATAGGGGGCGCCGATGAAAAACTGTTTTTT. The encoded protein is CASSLAIGGADEKLFF.

The chain uses TRBV7-2 and TRBJ2-2; D gene uncertain. V lost 2 bases and J 0 bases, leaving 10 bases between the germline ends. CDR1 and CDR2 (germline): SGHTA, FQGNSA. This CDR3 comprises 16 residues. CDR3 DNA: TGTGCCAGCAGCTTACTTCCGGTAGCGAACACCGGGGAGCTGTTTTTT. Protein sequence: CASSLLPVANTGELFF.

The chain recombines TRBV27 with TRBJ2-5; perhaps TRBD1 as D (5 bases). Germline V lookup: CDR1 MNHEY, CDR2 SMNVEV (reference sequence). The CDR3 loop spans 17 amino acids. Trimming left V 4 bases short and J 2 bases short, with 20 bases between. CDR3 region: CASSSLSDSFQQETQYF. The CDR3 DNA follows: TGTGCCAGCAGTTCCCTGAGCGACAGCTTTCAGCAAGAGACCCAGTACTTC.

The chain couples TRBV2 to TRBJ2-7; weak D call: TRBD2 (6 bases). Germline lookup yields CDR1 SNHLY and CDR2 FYNNEI. The CDR3 runs 14 residues. The ends were cut back, 3 bases at V and 0 bases at J, with 9 bases in the middle. The CDR3 here is CASSDRTTSYEQYF. CDR3 sequence (DNA): TGTGCCAGCAGTGACAGGACTACCTCCTACGAGCAGTACTTC.

The rearrangement links TRBV30 to TRBJ1-5, with 8 bases matching TRBD1. The CDR3 runs to 13 residues. V lost 0 bases, J lost 6 bases, and 1 base stayed unmatched. The V gene's germline CDR1 is GTSNPN and CDR2 SVGIG (reference sequence). This CDR3 reads CAWSVTGGQPQHF. The DNA for the CDR3 is TGTGCCTGGAGTGTAACAGGGGGTCAGCCCCAGCATTTT.

The V gene is TRBV6-5, the J gene TRBJ1-5, with D hard to call. Per the germline V gene, CDR1 is MNHEY and CDR2 is SVGAGI. V lost 6 bases and J 9 bases, leaving 15 bases between the germline ends. The CDR3 loop spans 13 amino acids. The DNA for the CDR3 is TGTGCCAGCAGAAATGACCCCCGGGGGCCCCAGCATTTT. It is translated as CASRNDPRGPQHF.